The source of this T cell receptor (beta chain) is a study of lymphopenia after photon versus proton radiotherapy. General observations from the study: Relative stability marked proton patients; photon patients lost diversity and naive cells. Oligoclonal CD8+ Temra expansion after nadir drove photon patients' diversity drop. A bigger post-nadir fall in TCR diversity correlated inversely with survival time in deceased patients.

Regarding this clone: Its specificity is not known.

The CDR3 consists of 13 residues. V gave up 7 bases and J gave up 8 bases, with 12 bases separating them. CDR1 is WSHSY, CDR2 SAAADI, per germline. Produced via immunoSEQ multiplex PCR; TCRdb's table is partial and in-frame only. There are 29,000 or so clones in the sample; roughly 90% occur only once, and 45% to 50% lies in the top ten. The chain joins TRBV10-2 to TRBJ1-6; no clear D gene. The sample was peripheral blood, taken from a patient treated with proton-based radiotherapy. The clonotype comes from a woman aged 55-70 years with cholangiocarcinoma. Some clones in this sample may be carry-over from other donors' samples. CDR3 in DNA: TGCGCCAGCATGGACCCGTACTATTCACCCCTCCACTTT. This gives the protein CASMDPYYSPLHF.